This paragraph reports one T cell receptor beta chain. Random hexamers were used to reverse transcribe 0.5 to 1 ug of RNA. TCRdb used MiXCR to reprocess the immunoSEQ multiplex PCR reads, holding one entry per CDR3 protein. The sample holds some 48,000 distinct CDR3 sequences, 85% to 95% seen once. Healthy donors, matched for age and sex, constituted the control group. The data derive from a study of CD8 T cells in Susac syndrome. Trimming took 0 bases from V and 6 from J, leaving 14 bases between them. The CDR3 loop spans 15 amino acids. Germline V gene data show CDR1 as LGHNA and CDR2 as YNFKEQ. The chain joins TRBV4-2 to TRBJ1-1, with D possibly TRBD1 on 5 matching bases. The receptor's source is a human donor in good health. Material: CD8+ T cells from PBMCs. CDR3 residues: CASSQDRGSGAEAFF. Written as DNA, the CDR3 is TGTGCCAGCAGCCAAGATCGGGGGAGCGGGGCTGAAGCTTTCTTT.